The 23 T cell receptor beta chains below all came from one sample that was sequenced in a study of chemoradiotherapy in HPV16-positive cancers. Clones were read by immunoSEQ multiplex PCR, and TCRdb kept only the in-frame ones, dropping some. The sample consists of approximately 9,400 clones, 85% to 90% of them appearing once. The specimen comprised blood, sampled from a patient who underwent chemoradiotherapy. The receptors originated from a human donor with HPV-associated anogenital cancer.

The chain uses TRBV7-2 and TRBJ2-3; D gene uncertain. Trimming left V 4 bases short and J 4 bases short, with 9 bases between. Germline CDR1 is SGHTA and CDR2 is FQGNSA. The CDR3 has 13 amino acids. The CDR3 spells CASSSPVSDTQYF. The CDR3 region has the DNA TGTGCCAGCAGCTCCCCAGTGTCAGATACGCAGTATTTT.

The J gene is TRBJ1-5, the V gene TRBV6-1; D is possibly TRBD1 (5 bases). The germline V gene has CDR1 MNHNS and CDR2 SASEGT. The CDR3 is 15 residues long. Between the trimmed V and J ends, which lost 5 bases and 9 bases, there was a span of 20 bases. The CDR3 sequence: CASSLEGFPQGPQHF. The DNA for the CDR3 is TGTGCCAGCAGTTTGGAGGGGTTTCCTCAAGGGCCCCAGCATTTT.

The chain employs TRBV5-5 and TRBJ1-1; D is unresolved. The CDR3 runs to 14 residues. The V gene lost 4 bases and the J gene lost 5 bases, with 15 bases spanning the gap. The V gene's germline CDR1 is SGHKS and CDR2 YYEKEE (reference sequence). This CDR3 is CASSLSWGGTEAFF. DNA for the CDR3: TGTGCCAGCAGCCTCAGTTGGGGAGGTACTGAAGCTTTCTTT.

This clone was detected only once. The CDR3 reads CASSLGTNYGYTF. Written as DNA, the CDR3 is TGCGCCAGCAGCTTGGGGACTAACTATGGCTACACCTTC. The chain is built from TRBV5-1 and TRBJ1-2, with no clear D. Between the trimmed V and J ends, which lost 0 bases and 0 bases, there was a span of 3 bases. CDR3 length equals 13 residues. CDR1 is SGHRS and CDR2 is YFSETQ in the germline V gene.

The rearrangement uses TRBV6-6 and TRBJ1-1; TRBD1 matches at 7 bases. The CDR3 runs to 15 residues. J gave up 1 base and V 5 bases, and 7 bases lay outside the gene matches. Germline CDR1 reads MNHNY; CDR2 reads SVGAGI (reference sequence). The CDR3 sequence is CASSIGQVRNTEAFF. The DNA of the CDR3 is TGTGCCAGCAGTATAGGACAGGTGAGGAACACTGAAGCTTTCTTT.

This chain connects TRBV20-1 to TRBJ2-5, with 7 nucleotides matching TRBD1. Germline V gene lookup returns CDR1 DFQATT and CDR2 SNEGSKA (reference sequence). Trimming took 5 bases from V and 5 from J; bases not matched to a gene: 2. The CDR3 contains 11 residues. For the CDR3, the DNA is TGCAGTGCTCTACAGGGGGAGACCCAGTACTTC. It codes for CSALQGETQYF.

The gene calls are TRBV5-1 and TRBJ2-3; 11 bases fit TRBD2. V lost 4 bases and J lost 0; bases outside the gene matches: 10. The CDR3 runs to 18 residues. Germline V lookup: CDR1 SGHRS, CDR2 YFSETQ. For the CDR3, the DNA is TGCGCCAGCAGCCCCGGACTAGCGGGTCTCCATAGCACAGATACGCAGTATTTT. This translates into CASSPGLAGLHSTDTQYF.

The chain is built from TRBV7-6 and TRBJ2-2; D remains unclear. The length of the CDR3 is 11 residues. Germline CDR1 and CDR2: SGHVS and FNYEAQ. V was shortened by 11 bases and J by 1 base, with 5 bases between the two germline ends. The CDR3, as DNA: TGTGCCGTAGAGAACACCGGGGAGCTGTTTTTT. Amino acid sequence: CAVENTGELFF.

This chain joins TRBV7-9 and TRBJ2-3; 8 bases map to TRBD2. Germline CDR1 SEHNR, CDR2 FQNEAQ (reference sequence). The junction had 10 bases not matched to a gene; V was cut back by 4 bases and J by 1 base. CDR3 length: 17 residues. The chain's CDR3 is CASSSRVSGVGTDTQYF. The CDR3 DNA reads TGTGCCAGCAGCTCCCGGGTTAGCGGGGTTGGCACAGATACGCAGTATTTT.

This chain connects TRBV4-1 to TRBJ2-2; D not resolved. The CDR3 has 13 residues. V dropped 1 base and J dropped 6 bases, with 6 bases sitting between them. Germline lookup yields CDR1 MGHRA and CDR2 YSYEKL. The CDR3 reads CASSQAISGELFF. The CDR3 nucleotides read TGCGCCAGCAGCCAAGCGATCTCCGGGGAGCTGTTTTTT.

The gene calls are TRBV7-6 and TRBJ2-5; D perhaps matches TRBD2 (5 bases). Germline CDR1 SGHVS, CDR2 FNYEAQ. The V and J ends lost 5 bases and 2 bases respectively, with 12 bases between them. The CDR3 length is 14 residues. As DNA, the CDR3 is TGTGCCAGCAGCCGAAACGGGAAGCAAGAGACCCAGTACTTC. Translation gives CASSRNGKQETQYF.

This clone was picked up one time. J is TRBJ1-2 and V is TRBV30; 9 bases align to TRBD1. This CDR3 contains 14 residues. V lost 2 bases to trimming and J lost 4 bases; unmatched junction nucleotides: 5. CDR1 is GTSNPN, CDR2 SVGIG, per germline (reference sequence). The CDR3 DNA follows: TGTGCCTGGAGTACACAGGGGGCCACCTATGGCTACACCTTC. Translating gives CAWSTQGATYGYTF.

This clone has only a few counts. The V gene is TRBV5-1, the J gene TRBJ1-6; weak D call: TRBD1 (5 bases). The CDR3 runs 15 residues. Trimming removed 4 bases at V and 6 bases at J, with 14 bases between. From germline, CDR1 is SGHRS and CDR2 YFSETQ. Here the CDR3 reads CASSTVGLLNSPLHF. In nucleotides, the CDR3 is TGCGCCAGCAGCACGGTGGGACTACTTAATTCACCCCTCCACTTT.

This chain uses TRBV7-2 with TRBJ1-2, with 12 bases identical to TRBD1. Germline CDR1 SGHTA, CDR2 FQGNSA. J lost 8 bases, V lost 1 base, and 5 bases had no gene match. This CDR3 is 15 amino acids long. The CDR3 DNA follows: TGTGCCAGCAGCTTAGAAGGGACAGGGGGCGCAGGCTACACCTTC. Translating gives CASSLEGTGGAGYTF.

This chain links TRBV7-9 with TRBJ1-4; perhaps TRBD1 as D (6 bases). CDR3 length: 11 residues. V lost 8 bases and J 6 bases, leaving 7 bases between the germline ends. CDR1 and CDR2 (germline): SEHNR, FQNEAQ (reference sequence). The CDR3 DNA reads TGTGCCAGCGCAGGGGATGAAAAACTGTTTTTT. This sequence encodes CASAGDEKLFF.

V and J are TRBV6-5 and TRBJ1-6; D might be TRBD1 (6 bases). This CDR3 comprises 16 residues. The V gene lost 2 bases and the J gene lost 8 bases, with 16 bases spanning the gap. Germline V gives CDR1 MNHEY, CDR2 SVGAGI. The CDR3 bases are TGTGCCAGCAGTTACAACTTCCGGGACAATTATTCACCCCTCCACTTT. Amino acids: CASSYNFRDNYSPLHF.

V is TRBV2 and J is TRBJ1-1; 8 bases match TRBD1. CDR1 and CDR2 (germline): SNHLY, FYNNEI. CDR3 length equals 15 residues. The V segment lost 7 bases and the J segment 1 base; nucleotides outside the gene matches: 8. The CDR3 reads CASTETGAGNTEAFF. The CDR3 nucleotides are TGTGCCAGCACTGAGACAGGGGCTGGGAACACTGAAGCTTTCTTT.

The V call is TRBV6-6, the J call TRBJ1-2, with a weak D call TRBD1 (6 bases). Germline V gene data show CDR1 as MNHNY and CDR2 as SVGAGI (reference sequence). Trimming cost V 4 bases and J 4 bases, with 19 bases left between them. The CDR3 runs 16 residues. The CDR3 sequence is CASSSIQGPDIYGYTF. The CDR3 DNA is TGTGCCAGCAGTTCAATACAGGGACCAGATATCTATGGCTACACCTTC.

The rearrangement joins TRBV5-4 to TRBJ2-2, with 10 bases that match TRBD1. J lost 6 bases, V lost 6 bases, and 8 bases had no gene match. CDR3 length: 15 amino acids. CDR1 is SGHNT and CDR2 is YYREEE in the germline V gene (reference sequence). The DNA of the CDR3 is TGTGCCAGCACCTCGGGACAGGGGCATCCCGGGGAGCTGTTTTTT. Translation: CASTSGQGHPGELFF.

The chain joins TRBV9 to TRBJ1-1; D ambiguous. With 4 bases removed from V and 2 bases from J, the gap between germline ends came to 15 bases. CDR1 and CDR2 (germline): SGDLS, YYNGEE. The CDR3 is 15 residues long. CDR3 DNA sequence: TGTGCCAGCAGCCCGCGGGGAGGAGCTAACACTGAAGCTTTCTTT. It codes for CASSPRGGANTEAFF.

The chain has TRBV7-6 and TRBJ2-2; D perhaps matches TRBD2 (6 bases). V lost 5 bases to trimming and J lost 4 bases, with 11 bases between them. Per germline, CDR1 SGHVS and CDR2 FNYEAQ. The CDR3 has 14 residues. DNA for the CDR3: TGTGCCAGCAGCCCAATGGGGGGCACCGGGGAGCTGTTTTTT. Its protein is CASSPMGGTGELFF.

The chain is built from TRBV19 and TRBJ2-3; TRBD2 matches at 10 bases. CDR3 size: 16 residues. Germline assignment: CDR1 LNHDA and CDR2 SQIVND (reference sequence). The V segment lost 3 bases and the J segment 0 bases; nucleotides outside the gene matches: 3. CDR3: CASSIGLAVSTDTQYF. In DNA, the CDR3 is TGTGCCAGTAGTATCGGACTAGCGGTGAGCACAGATACGCAGTATTTT.

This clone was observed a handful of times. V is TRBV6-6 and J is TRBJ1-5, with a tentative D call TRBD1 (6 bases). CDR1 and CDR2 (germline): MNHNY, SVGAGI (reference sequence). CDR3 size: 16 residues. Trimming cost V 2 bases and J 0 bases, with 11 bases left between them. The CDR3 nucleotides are TGTGCCAGCAGTTACCTACGACAGGATAGCAATCAGCCCCAGCATTTT. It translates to CASSYLRQDSNQPQHF.